These T cell receptor beta chains were read from a single sample in a study of response to subunit inactivated influenza vaccine. TCRdb re-derived calls from the RT-PCR reads in MiXCR, one entry per CDR3 protein. The repertoire holds about 180,000 distinct CDR3 sequences, with 9.2% as singletons. This sample comprised non-naive T cells sorted from PBMCs, obtained on the day of vaccination. Receptor source: a man aged 50-60 years who received an inactivated influenza vaccine. CDR3s include the opening cysteine and the closing phenylalanine or tryptophan. A D gene is named only where the DNA matches it firmly. Clone size is shown for a subset of rows, as once, few, many or a class of expanded clone.

few	TRBV6-1	TRBJ1-4	TRBD1	TGTGCCAGCAGGCGACAGGGGACTAATGAAAAACTGTTTTTT	CASRRQGTNEKLFF
NA	TRBV11-3	TRBJ2-1	NA	TGTGCCAGCAGCTTAGATCTAACCTACAATGAGCAGTTCTTC	CASSLDLTYNEQFF
NA	TRBV5-6	TRBJ1-2	TRBD1	TGTGCCAGCAGCTTGAGGGGGCAGGGTGGCTACACCTTC	CASSLRGQGGYTF
NA	TRBV7-9	TRBJ2-5	TRBD1	TGTGCCAGCAGCTCCGGGACAGGGGCCCTGGCCCAAGAGACCCAGTACTTC	CASSSGTGALAQETQYF
many	TRBV7-8	TRBJ2-2	NA	TGTGCCAGCAGCTCCGTAAGGTTATCGTCCGGGGAGCTGTTTTTT	CASSSVRLSSGELFF
few	TRBV2	TRBJ2-5	TRBD1	TGTGCCAGTACGGGGCAGGGGGCGAGAGAGACCCAGTACTTC	CASTGQGARETQYF
few	TRBV4-3	TRBJ2-3	TRBD2	TGCGCCAGCAGCCAGGGCATAATAGCGGGAGGTTCCACAGATACGCAGTATTTT	CASSQGIIAGGSTDTQYF
few	TRBV27	TRBJ2-2	TRBD1	TGTGCCAGCAGTTTTTTAGGGGGCAGTAGCGGGGAGCTGTTTTTT	CASSFLGGSSGELFF
NA	TRBV28	TRBJ2-5	TRBD2	TGTGCCAGCAGTTTAGCGGGGGGCCGGCGAGAGACCCAGTACTTC	CASSLAGGRRETQYF
NA	TRBV3-1	TRBJ2-7	NA	TGTGCCAGCAGCCAGCTTAGCGCAGGCAGCGAGCAGTACTTC	CASSQLSAGSEQYF
NA	TRBV20-1	TRBJ2-7	TRBD2	TGCAGTGCTAGTGTGCGGGAGGGCCCAGTGCAGTACTTC	CSASVREGPVQYF
NA	TRBV6-5	TRBJ1-4	NA	TGTGCCAGCAGTTACTCTTATCGGGGGGCGGGTGAAAAACTGTTTTTT	CASSYSYRGAGEKLFF
NA	TRBV6-2/TRBV6-3	TRBJ2-5	NA	TGTGCCAGCAGTTCACTGGAGACCCAGTACTTC	CASSSLETQYF
NA	TRBV19	TRBJ2-1	NA	TGTGCCAGTAGACGTCGGTTGTGGGAACGGGACAATGAGCAGTTCTTC	CASRRRLWERDNEQFF
NA	TRBV11-2	TRBJ1-1	NA	TGTGCCAGCAGCGTAACAGGGAGTACTGAAGCTTTCTTT	CASSVTGSTEAFF
few	TRBV2	TRBJ2-2	TRBD2	TGTGCCAGCAGCAAAACCAGGACTAGCGGGATGAACACCGGGGAGCTGTTTTTT	CASSKTRTSGMNTGELFF
few	TRBV6-2/TRBV6-3	TRBJ2-7	TRBD1	TGTGCCAGCAGAGACCGGGACAGGGGGCCCTACGAGCAGTACTTC	CASRDRDRGPYEQYF
few	TRBV7-6	TRBJ2-3	TRBD1	TGTGCCAGCAGCTTAGGGGGACAGCCAAGCACAGATACGCAGTATTTT	CASSLGGQPSTDTQYF
NA	TRBV7-2	TRBJ2-5	NA	TGTGCCAGCAGCTACGTCTCCAGTGGGGAGACCCAGTACTTC	CASSYVSSGETQYF
few	TRBV29-1	TRBJ1-4	NA	TGCAGCGGGGGAGACGGTGAAAAACTGTTTTTT	CSGGDGEKLFF
few	TRBV7-9	TRBJ1-4	NA	TGTGCCAGCAGCTCAGACGGACCGGGAGGCGAAAAACTGTTTTTT	CASSSDGPGGEKLFF
NA	TRBV20-1	TRBJ2-1	TRBD2	TGCAGTGCTCCTAGCGGGGGAGCCTACAATGAGCAGTTCTTC	CSAPSGGAYNEQFF
NA	TRBV6-5	TRBJ1-2	NA	TGTGCCAGCAGTTACCACCCGGAGAACCGGGGCTACACCTTC	CASSYHPENRGYTF
few	TRBV2	TRBJ1-4	NA	TGTGCCAGCAGTGATTCCGGAAATGAAAAACTGTTTTTT	CASSDSGNEKLFF
NA	TRBV7-9	TRBJ1-2	NA	TGTGCCAGCAGCTTAGAGATGGGCTACACCTTC	CASSLEMGYTF
NA	TRBV15	TRBJ2-5	TRBD2	TGTGCCACCAGCAGAGCGGCTAGCGGGGGTCAAGAGACCCAGTACTTC	CATSRAASGGQETQYF
few	TRBV19	TRBJ2-7	NA	TGTGCCAGTAGTCCCCGAGGGGAGACCTCCGAGCAGTACTTC	CASSPRGETSEQYF
NA	TRBV7-2	TRBJ2-6	NA	TGTGCCACCTCCCTCGGAACTGGGGCCAACGTCCTGACTTTC	CATSLGTGANVLTF
few	TRBV4-3	TRBJ2-5	TRBD2	TGCGCCAGCAGCCAAGATTTTACGGGAGGGGAGACCCAGTACTTC	CASSQDFTGGETQYF
NA	TRBV7-9	TRBJ2-2	NA	TGTGCCAGCAGCTGGAGGGCTAGTGGTTCCGGGGAGCTGTTTTTT	CASSWRASGSGELFF
many	TRBV20-1	TRBJ2-3	NA	TGCAGTGCTAGGCTAGCGACAAAAAGCACAGATACGCAGTATTTT	CSARLATKSTDTQYF